This T cell receptor beta chain was captured by sequencing in a study of blood T cells in healthy people across ages. Study conclusions and caveats: TCR beta diversity, measured per million T cells, fell in a roughly linear way with age.

Then a second PCR, running roughly 7 to 11 cycles, was carried out with a sample-barcoded 5' primer and a J-beta primer mix. Via MiXCR, TCRdb re-called the 5' RACE reads, giving one row per CDR3 protein. This table has 1 million to 1.2 million distinct CDR3 sequences, under 40% appearing once. Only a few counts were recorded for this clonotype. The antigen remains unidentified. Between the trimmed V and J ends, which lost 5 bases and 0 bases, there was a span of 14 bases. The CDR3 consists of 17 residues. The germline V gene has CDR1 SGHAT and CDR2 FQNNGV. The sequenced sample consisted of blood. This receptor was identified in a man aged 18 to 35 in good health. The chain recombines TRBV11-2 with TRBJ1-6, with D possibly being TRBD1 (5 bases). CDR3 DNA: TGTGCCAGCAGCCTCGACAGAATAAGCTCCTATAATTCACCCCTCCACTTT. Translated: CASSLDRISSYNSPLHF.